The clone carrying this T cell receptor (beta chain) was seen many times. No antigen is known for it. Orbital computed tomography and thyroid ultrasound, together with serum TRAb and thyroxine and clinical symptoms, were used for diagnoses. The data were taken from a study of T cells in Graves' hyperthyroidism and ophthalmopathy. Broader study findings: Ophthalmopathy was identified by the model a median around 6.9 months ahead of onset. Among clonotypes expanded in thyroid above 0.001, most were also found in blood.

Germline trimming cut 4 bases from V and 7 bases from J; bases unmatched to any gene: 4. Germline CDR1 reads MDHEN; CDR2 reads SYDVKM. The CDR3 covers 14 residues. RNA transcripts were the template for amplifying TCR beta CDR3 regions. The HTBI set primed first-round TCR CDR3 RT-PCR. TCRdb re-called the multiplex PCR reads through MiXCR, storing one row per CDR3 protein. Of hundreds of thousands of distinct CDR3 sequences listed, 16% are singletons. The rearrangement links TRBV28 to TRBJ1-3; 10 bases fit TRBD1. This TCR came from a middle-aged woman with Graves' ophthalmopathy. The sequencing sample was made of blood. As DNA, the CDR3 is TGTGCCAGCAGTTCCCCGGGACAGGGGAACACCATATATTTT. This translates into CASSSPGQGNTIYF. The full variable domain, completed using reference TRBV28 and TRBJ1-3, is DVKVTQSSRYLVKRTGEKVFLECVQDMDHENMFWYRQDPGLGLRLIYFSYDVKMKEKGDIPEGYSVSREKKERFSLILESASTNQTSMYLCASSSPGQGNTIYFGEGSWLTVV.